This T cell receptor beta chain emerged from a study of OX40 agonist ivuxolimab in advanced cancers. A note on this clone: Its cognate antigen is unknown.

The table came from immunoSEQ multiplex PCR; TCRdb's copy has only in-frame clones and leaves some out. Among 99,000 or so clones, 93% were seen once, and the ten largest hold around 0.28%. Germline V gene data show CDR1 as SGHVS and CDR2 as FNYEAQ. V lost 4 bases, J lost 0 bases, and 8 bases stayed unmatched. The CDR3 runs to 17 residues. Regarding the study as a whole: Among expanded peripheral T cells, antigen specificity went undetermined.

Exclusion of a patient followed from autoimmune disease history or systemic immunosuppression. The rearrangement links TRBV7-6 to TRBJ1-3; 8 nucleotides match TRBD1. The source was CD4+ or CD8+ T cells sorted from blood, collected in a trial of the OX40 agonist ivuxolimab. The receptor's source is an adult with an advanced solid tumor such as melanoma, head and neck, liver or kidney cancer. The chain's CDR3 is CASSSQGAQSSGNTIYF. CDR3 coding DNA: TGTGCCAGCAGCTCTCAGGGGGCACAAAGCTCTGGAAACACCATATATTTT.